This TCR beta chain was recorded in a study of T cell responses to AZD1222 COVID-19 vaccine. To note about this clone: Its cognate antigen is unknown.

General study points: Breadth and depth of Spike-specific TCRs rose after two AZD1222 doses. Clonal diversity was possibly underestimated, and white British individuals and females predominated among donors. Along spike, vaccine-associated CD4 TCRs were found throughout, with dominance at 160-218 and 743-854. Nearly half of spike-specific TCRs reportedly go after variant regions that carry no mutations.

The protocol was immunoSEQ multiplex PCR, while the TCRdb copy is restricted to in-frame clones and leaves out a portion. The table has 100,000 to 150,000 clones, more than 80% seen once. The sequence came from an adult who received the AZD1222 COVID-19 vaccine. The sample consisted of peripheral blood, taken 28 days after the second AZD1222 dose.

The DNA of the CDR3 is TGTGCCAGCAGCTCTAATCAGCCCCAGCATTTT. This encodes CASSSNQPQHF. The chain is built from TRBV11-3 and TRBJ1-5; D is unresolved. In germline, CDR1 is SGHNT, CDR2 YENEEA. Deletions cut 4 bases from V and 4 bases from J, with 2 bases between. The CDR3 length is 11 residues.